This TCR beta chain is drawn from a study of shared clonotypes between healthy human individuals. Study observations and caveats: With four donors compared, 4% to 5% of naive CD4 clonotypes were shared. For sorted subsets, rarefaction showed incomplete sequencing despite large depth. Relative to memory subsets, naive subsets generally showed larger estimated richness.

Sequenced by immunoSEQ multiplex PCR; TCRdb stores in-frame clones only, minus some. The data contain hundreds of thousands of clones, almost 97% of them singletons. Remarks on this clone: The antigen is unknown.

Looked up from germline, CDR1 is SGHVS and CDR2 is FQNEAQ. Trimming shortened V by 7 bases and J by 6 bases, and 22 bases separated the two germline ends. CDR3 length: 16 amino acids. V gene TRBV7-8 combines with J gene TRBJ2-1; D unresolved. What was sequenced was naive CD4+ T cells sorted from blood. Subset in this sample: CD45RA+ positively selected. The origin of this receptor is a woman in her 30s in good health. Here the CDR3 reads CASTAGPARDSNEQFF. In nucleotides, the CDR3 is TGTGCCAGCACCGCTGGGCCCGCTAGGGATTCCAATGAGCAGTTCTTC.